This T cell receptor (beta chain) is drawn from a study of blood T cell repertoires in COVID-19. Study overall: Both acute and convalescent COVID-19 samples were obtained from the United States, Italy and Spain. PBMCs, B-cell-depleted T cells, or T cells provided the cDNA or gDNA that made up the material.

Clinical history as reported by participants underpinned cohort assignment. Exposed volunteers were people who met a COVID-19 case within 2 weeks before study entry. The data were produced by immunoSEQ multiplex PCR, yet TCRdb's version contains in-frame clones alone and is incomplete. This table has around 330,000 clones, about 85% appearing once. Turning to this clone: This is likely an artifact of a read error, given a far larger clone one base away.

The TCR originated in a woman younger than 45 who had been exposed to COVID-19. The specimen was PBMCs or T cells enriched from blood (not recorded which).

DNA of the CDR3: TGTGCCAGCAGGACAGGGAACACTGAAGCTTTCTTT. It yields the protein CASRTGNTEAFF. The genes are TRBV7-9 and TRBJ1-1; D possibly corresponds to TRBD1 (6 bases). The V end was cut by 6 bases, the J end by 1 base, with 6 bases between. This CDR3 has 12 amino acids. CDR1 SEHNR and CDR2 FQNEAQ come from the germline V gene (reference sequence).